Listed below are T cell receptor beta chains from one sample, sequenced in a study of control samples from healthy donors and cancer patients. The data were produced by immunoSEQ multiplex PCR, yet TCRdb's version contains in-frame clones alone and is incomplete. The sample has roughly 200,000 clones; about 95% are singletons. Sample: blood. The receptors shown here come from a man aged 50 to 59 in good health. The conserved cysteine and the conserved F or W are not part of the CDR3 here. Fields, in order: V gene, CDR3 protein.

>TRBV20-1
SASPIGRGGDQPQH
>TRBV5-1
ASRSDPNYGYT
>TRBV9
ASSVGQGSAYEQY
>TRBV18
ASSPEGPNINEKLF
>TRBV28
ASSLGGQPQH
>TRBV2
ASSAIRGTGELF
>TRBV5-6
ASSLGSAGETGELF
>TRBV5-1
ASSSGANVLT
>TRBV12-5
ASGFIKGVYYGYT
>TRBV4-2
ASSHWGTEAF
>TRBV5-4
ASSLGKGNYGYT
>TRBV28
ASSPGGTNEKLF
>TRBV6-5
ASSRGRFNEKLF
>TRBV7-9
ASSLTMNTEAF
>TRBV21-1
ASSKARGQGSIDTEAF
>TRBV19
ASTRRTGLPDEQF
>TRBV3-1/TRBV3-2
ASTRQGTEAF
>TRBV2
ASTLAGVGDEQF
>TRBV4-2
ASSQVSGSGGIYEQY
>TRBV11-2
ASSRTWDTKHPGGGYT
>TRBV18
ASSSDRAGANVLT
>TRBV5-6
ASSPGQGKSSYEQY
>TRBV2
ASSQGTRDYTNYGYT
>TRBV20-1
SASYDYTEAF
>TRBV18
ASSPQGYGYT
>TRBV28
ASSSAGTAVSGYT